The rows below give T cell receptor beta chains drawn from one sample of a study of monozygotic twins with inflammatory bowel disease. TCRdb re-analyzed the 5' RACE reads; it lists each CDR3 protein once, without DNA. This listing includes more than 75,000 distinct CDR3 sequences. Sequences were obtained from blood. The receptors originated from a human donor with ulcerative colitis or Crohn's disease, or a healthy co-twin of an affected twin (not recorded which). Each CDR3 is given with its conserved first and last residue.

v_gene,j_gene,CDR3aa
TRBV5-5,TRBJ1-1,CASSLEGQGAEAFF
TRBV20-1,TRBJ2-1,CSALRDSPRDEQFF
TRBV7-9,TRBJ1-5,CASTLGGGNQPQHF
TRBV15,TRBJ1-1,CATSVSLNTEAFF
TRBV20-1,TRBJ1-6,CSAPLVELDNSPLHF
TRBV7-8,TRBJ2-1,CASSSIKGNNEQFF
TRBV4-1,TRBJ1-1,CASSPLGVNTEAFF
TRBV19,TRBJ1-5,CASSPGQRYNQPQHF
TRBV20-1,TRBJ2-1,CSASKGGPQEFF
TRBV11-3,TRBJ2-2,CASSVGDGTGELFF
TRBV29-1,TRBJ2-5,CSGKGQGSGETQYF
TRBV10-3,TRBJ2-3,CAIRGGTSSTDTQYF
TRBV2,TRBJ2-5,CASSELGETQYF
TRBV9,TRBJ1-2,CASSVQGVRTSGYTF
TRBV7-2,TRBJ2-3,CASSFRLAGGFTDTQYF
TRBV12-3/TRBV12-4,TRBJ2-2,CASSISGRRAGELFF
TRBV5-1,TRBJ1-1,CASSFTGRSDTEAFF
TRBV20-1,TRBJ1-5,CSASPMKGQGAQPQHF
TRBV7-8,TRBJ2-1,CASSLADSSYNEQFF
TRBV5-4,TRBJ1-1,CASSELGGGNTEAFF
TRBV11-1,TRBJ2-1,CASSLEGAVLVYNEQFF
TRBV7-8,TRBJ1-2,CASSYSMEGYTF